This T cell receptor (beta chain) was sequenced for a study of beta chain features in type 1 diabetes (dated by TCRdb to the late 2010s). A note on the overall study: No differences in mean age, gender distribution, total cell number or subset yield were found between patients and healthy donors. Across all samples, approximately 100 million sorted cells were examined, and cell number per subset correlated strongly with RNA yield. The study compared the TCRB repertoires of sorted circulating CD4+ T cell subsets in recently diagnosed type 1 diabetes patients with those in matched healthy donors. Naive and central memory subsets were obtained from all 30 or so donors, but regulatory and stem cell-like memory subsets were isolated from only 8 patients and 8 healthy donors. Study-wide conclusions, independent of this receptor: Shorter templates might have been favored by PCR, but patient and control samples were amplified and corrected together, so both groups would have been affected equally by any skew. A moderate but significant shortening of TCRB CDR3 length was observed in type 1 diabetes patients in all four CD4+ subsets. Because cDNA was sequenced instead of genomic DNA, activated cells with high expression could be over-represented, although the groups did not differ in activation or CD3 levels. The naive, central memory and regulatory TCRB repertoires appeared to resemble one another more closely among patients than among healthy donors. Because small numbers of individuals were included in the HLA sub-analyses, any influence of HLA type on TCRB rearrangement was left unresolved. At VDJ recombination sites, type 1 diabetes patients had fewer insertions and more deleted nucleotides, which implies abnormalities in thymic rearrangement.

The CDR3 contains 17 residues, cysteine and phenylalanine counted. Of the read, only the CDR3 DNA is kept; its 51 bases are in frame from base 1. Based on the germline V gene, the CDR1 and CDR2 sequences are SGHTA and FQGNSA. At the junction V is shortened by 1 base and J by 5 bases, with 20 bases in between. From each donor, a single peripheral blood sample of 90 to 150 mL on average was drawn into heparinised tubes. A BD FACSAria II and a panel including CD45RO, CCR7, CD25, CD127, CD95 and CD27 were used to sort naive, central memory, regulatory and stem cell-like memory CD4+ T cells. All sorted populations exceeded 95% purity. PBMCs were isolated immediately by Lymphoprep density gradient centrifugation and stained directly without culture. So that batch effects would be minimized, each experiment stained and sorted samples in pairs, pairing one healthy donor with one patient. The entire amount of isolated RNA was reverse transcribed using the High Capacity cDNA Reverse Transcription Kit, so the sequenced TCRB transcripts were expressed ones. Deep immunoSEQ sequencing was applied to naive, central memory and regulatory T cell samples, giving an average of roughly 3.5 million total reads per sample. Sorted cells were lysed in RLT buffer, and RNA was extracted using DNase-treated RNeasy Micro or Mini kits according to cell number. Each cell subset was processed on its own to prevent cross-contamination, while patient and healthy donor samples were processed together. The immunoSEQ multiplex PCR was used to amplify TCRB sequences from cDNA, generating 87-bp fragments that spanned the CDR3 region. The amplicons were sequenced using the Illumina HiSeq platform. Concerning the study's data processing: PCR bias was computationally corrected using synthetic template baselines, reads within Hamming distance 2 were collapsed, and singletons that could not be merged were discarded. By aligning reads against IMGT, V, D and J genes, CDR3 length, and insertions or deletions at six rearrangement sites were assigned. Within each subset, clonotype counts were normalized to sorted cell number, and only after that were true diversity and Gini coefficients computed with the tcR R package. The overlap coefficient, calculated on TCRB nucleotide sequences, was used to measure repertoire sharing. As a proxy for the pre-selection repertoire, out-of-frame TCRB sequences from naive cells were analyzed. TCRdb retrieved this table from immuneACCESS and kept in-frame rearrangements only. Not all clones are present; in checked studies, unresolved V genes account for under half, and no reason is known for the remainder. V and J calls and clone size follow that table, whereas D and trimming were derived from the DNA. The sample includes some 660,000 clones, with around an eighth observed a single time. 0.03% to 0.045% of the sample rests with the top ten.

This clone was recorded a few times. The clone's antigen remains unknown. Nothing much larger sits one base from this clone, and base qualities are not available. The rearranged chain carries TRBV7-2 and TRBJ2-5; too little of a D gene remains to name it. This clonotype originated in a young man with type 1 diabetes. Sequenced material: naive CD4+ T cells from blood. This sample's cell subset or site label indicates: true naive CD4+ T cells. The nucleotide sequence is TGTGCCAGCAGCTTAGACGATTGGCCAGGCCCTACGGAGACCCAGTACTTC. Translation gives CASSLDDWPGPTETQYF. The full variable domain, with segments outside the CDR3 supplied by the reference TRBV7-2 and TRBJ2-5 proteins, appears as GAGVSQSPSNKVTEKGKDVELRCDPISGHTALYWYRQSLGQGLEFLIYFQGNSAPDKSGLPSDRFSAERTGGSVSTLTIQRTQQEDSAVYLCASSLDDWPGPTETQYFGPGTRLLVL.